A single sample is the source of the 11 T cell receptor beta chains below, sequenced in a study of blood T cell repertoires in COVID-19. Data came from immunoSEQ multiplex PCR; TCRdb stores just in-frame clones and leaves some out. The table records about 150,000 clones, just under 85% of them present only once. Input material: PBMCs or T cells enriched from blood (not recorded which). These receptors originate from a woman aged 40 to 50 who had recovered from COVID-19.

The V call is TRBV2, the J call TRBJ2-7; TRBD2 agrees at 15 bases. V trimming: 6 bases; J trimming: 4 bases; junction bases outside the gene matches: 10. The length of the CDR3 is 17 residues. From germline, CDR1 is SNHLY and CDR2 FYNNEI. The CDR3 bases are TGTGCCAGCAGCTCAGGACTAGCGGGGGGGGTACGGTACGAGCAGTACTTC. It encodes CASSSGLAGGVRYEQYF.

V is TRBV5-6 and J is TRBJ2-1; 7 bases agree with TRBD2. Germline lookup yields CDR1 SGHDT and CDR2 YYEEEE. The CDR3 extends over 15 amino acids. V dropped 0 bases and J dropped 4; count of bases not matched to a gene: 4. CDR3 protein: CASSLGSGPYNEQFF. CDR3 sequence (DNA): TGTGCCAGCAGCTTGGGTAGCGGGCCTTACAATGAGCAGTTCTTC. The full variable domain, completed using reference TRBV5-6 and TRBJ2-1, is DAGVTQSPTHLIKTRGQQVTLRCSPKSGHDTVSWYQQALGQGPQFIFQYYEEEERQRGNFPDRFSGHQFPNYSSELNVNALLLGDSALYLCASSLGSGPYNEQFFGPGTRLTVL.

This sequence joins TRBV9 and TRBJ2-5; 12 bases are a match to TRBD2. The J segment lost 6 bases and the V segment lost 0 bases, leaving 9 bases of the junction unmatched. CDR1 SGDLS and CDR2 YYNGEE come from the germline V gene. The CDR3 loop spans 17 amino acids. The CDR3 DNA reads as TGTGCCAGCAGCGTAGTGACGACTAGCGGGAGTTCTAAGACCCAGTACTTC. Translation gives CASSVVTTSGSSKTQYF.

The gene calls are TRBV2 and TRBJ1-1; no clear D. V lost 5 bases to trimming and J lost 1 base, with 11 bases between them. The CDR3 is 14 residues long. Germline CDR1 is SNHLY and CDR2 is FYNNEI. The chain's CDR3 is CASSPPGENTEAFF. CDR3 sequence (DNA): TGTGCCAGCAGTCCACCGGGAGAGAACACTGAAGCTTTCTTT.

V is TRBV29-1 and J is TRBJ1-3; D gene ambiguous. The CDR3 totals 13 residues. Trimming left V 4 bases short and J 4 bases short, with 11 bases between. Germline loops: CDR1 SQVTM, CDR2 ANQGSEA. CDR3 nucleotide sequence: TGCAGCGTTGGAAGCACAGCCGGAAACACCATATATTTT. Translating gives CSVGSTAGNTIYF.

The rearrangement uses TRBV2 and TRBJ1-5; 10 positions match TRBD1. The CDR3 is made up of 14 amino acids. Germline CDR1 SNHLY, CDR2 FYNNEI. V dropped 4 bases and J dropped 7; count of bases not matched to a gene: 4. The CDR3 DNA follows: TGTGCCAGCAGTGGGACAGGGGGGGAACAGCCCCAGCATTTT. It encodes CASSGTGGEQPQHF.

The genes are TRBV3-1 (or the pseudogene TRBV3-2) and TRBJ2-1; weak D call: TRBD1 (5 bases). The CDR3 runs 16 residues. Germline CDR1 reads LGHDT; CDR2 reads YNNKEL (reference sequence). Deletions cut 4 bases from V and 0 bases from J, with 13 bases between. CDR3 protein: CASSRLRDFSYNEQFF. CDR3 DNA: TGTGCCAGCAGCCGGCTCAGGGATTTCTCCTACAATGAGCAGTTCTTC.

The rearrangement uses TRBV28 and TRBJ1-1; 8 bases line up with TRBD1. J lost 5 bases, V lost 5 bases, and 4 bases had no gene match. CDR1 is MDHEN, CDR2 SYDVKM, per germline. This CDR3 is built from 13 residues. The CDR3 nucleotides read TGTGCCAGCAGTAAACAGGGGGGGACTGAAGCTTTCTTT. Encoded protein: CASSKQGGTEAFF.

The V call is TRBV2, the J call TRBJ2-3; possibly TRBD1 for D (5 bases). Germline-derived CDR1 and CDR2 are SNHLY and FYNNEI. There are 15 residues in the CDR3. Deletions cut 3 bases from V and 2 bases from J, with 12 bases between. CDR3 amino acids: CASSDVQETTDTQYF. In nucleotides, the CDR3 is TGTGCCAGCAGTGATGTACAGGAGACCACAGATACGCAGTATTTT.

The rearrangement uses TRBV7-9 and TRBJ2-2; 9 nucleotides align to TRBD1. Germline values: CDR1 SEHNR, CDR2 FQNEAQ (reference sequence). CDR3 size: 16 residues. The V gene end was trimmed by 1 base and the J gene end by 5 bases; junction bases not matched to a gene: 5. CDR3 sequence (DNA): TGTGCCAGCAGCTTAGGAGGACAGGGGCCAACCGGGGAGCTGTTTTTT. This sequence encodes CASSLGGQGPTGELFF.

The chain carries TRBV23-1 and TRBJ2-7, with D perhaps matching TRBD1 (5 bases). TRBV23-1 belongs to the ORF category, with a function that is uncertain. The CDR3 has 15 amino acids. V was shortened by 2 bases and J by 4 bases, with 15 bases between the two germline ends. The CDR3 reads CASSQTQGFWYEQYF. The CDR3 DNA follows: TGCGCCAGCAGTCAAACCCAGGGCTTTTGGTACGAGCAGTACTTC.